This T cell receptor (beta chain) was captured by sequencing in a study of blood T cell repertoires in COVID-19. The CDR3 covers 13 residues. In germline, CDR1 is SGHTA, CDR2 FQGNSA. V lost 1 base and J lost 8, with 11 bases in between. The repertoire was sequenced with immunoSEQ multiplex PCR; TCRdb's copy has only in-frame clones and lacks some. The sample has 350,000 or so clones, around 91% seen once; the top ten hold 6% to 7.5%. The sequence was obtained from a man aged 18 to 29 with active or convalescent COVID-19. This chain connects TRBV7-2 to TRBJ1-2; D might be TRBD1 (6 bases). What was sequenced was peripheral blood. CDR3 sequence reads: CASSLEGQGGYTF. In DNA form, the CDR3 reads TGTGCCAGCAGCTTAGAGGGCCAGGGGGGCTACACCTTC. The complete variable domain, with remaining parts taken from reference TRBV7-2 and TRBJ1-2, reads GAGVSQSPSNKVTEKGKDVELRCDPISGHTALYWYRQSLGQGLEFLIYFQGNSAPDKSGLPSDRFSAERTGGSVSTLTIQRTQQEDSAVYLCASSLEGQGGYTFGSGTRLTVV.